Detailed here is one T cell receptor beta chain. The data were obtained in a study of control samples from healthy donors and cancer patients. Measured with immunoSEQ multiplex PCR; TCRdb has only the in-frame clones, and not every one. The sample has under 150,000 clones, about 94% seen once. This CDR3 is 13 amino acids long. Looked up from germline, CDR1 is SGDLS and CDR2 is YYNGEE. V lost 0 bases and J lost 6, with 10 bases in between. The sequence was obtained from a young man in good health. The chain joins TRBV9 to TRBJ2-7; a weak D match, TRBD1 (6 bases). The sequenced sample was blood. CDR3 DNA: TGTGCCAGCAGCGTAGGCAGGGGCCTCGAGCAGTACTTC. This encodes CASSVGRGLEQYF.